This TCR beta chain derives from a study of T cells in Graves' hyperthyroidism and ophthalmopathy. The V gene lost 1 base and the J gene lost 1 base, with 10 bases spanning the gap. The CDR3 is 15 amino acids. Germline CDR1 and CDR2: DFQATT and SNEGSKA (reference sequence). What was amplified from RNA transcripts were TCR beta CDR3 regions. First-round RT-PCR targeting the TCR CDR3 was performed with the HTBI primer set. TCRdb analysed the multiplex PCR reads with MiXCR anew, one entry per CDR3 protein. The sample has 300,000 to 400,000 distinct CDR3 sequences, roughly a fifth seen once. The sequenced material came from blood. This TCR derives from a woman between 50 and 59 years old with Graves' hyperthyroidism. The chain carries TRBV20-1 and TRBJ1-4, with D perhaps TRBD1 (6 bases). CDR3 residues: CSARGARGTNEKLFF. In nucleotides, the CDR3 is TGCAGTGCTAGAGGAGCCAGGGGAACTAATGAAAAACTGTTTTTT.